This TCR beta chain stems from a study of T cells in Graves' hyperthyroidism and ophthalmopathy. Template material for amplifying TCR beta CDR3 regions consisted of RNA transcripts. The study used the HTBI primer set for a first-round RT-PCR of the TCR CDR3. Each CDR3 protein is one row after TCRdb ran MiXCR on the multiplex PCR reads. The sample records about 290,000 distinct CDR3 sequences, more than 15% being singletons. Per the germline V gene, CDR1 is MNHEY and CDR2 is SMNVEV (reference sequence). The CDR3 is 20 amino acids. The V and J ends lost 1 base and 8 bases, in that order; junction bases with no gene match: 16.

The sequence derives from a woman aged 60-75 years with Graves' ophthalmopathy. The J gene is TRBJ2-1, the V gene TRBV27; 14 bases map to TRBD2. What was sequenced was blood. CDR3 sequence (DNA): TGTGCCAGCAGTTTATGGGGCGGACTAGCGGGAGGCTTCGTGATGGATGAGCAGTTCTTC. This gives the protein CASSLWGGLAGGFVMDEQFF.